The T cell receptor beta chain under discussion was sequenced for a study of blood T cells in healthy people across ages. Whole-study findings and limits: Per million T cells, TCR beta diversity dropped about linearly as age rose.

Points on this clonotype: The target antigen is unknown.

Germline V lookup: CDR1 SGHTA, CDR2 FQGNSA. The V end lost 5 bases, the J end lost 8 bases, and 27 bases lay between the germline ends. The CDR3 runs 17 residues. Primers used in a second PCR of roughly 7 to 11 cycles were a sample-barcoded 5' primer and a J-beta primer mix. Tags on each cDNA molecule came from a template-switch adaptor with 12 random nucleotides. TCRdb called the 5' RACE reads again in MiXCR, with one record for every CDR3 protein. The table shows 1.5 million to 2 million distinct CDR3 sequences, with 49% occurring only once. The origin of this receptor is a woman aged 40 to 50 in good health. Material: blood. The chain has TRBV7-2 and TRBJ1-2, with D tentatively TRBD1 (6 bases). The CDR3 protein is CASSETGPLRDSRGYTF. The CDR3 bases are TGTGCCAGCAGCGAGACAGGCCCCCTTCGGGATTCTCGAGGCTACACCTTC.